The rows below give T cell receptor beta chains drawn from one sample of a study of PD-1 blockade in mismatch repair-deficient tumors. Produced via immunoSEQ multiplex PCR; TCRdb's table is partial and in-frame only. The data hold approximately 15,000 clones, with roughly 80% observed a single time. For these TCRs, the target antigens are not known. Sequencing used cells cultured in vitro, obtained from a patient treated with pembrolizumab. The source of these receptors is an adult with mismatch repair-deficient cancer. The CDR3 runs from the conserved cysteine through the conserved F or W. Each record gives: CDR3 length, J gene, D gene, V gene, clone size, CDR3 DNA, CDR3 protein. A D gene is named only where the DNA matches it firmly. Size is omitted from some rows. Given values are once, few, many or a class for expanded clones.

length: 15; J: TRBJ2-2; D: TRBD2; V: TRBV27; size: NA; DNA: TGTGCCAGCAGTTTGCTACTAGCGCGCACCGGGGAGCTGTTTTTT; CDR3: CASSLLLARTGELFF
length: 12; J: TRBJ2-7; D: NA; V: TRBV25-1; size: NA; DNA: TGTGCCAGCAGTGAAGGCATTGGCAAGCAGTACTTC; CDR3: CASSEGIGKQYF
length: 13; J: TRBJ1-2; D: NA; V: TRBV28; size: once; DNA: TGTGCCACCGGCCCGGGGGGACTCTATGGCTACACCTTC; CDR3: CATGPGGLYGYTF
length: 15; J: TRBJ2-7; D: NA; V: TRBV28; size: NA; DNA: TGTGCCAGCAGTTTTTTAGGTCCCAACTCCTACGAGCAGTACTTC; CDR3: CASSFLGPNSYEQYF
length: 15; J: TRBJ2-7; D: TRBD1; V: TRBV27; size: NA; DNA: TGTGCCAGCAGTTTAATGGACAGGGGGATAGACGAGCAGTACTTC; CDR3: CASSLMDRGIDEQYF
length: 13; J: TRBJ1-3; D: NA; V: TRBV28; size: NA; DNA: TGTGCCAGTGAGAGCGGACAGGGAAACACCATATATTTT; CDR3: CASESGQGNTIYF
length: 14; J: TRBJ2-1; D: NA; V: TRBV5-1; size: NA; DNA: TGCGCCAGCTCACTCCGTTCGGGAGACGGTGAGCAGTTCTTC; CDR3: CASSLRSGDGEQFF
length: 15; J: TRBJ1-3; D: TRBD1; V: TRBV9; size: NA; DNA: TGTGCCAGCAGCGTAAGGACAGGGGGAGGAAACACCATATATTTT; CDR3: CASSVRTGGGNTIYF
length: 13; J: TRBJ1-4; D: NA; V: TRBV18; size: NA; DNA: TGTGCCAGCTCCCAAACCGAATACGAAAAACTGTTTTTT; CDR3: CASSQTEYEKLFF
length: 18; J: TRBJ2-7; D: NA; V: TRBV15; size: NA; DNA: TGTGCCACCAGCAGACAAGGGGACGGACGGGCCGCAGGCGACGAGCAGTACTTC; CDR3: CATSRQGDGRAAGDEQYF
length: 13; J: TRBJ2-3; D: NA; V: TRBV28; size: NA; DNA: TGTGCCAGCAGTACTATGAACAGGGATACGCAGTATTTT; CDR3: CASSTMNRDTQYF
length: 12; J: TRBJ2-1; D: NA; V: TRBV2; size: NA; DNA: TGTGCCAGCAGTGTAGGCGAGAATGAGCAGTTCTTC; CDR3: CASSVGENEQFF
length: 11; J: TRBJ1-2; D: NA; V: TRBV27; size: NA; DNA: TGTGCCAGCGAGTTTTCGGGGGGCTACACCTTC; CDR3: CASEFSGGYTF
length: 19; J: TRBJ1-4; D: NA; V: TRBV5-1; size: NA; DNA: TGCGCCAGCAGCCAGATGGACGGCCGCCTGAGTGCAACTAATGAAAAACTGTTTTTT; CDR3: CASSQMDGRLSATNEKLFF
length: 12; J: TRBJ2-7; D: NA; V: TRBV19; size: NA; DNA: TGTGCCAGTAGGGAACAGGGCTACGAGCAGTACTTC; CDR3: CASREQGYEQYF
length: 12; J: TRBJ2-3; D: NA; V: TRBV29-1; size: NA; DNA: TGCAGCGTTGAGGGTGACATAGATACGCAGTATTTT; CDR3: CSVEGDIDTQYF
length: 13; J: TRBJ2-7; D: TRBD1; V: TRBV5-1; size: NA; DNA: TGCGCCAGCAGCCCGACAGGGTTAGATGAGCAGTACTTC; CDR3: CASSPTGLDEQYF
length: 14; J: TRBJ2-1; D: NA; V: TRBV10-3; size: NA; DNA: TGTGCCATCAGTGACCGGGACGGGGCCAATGAGCAGTTCTTC; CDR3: CAISDRDGANEQFF
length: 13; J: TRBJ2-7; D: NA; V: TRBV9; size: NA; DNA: TGTGCCAGCAGCCCCCGAGGTGGGTGGGAGCAGTACTTC; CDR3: CASSPRGGWEQYF
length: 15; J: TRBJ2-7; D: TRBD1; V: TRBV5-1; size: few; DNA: TGCGCCAGCAGCTTGGCCGGGACAGGGGGCTACGAGCAGTACTTC; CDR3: CASSLAGTGGYEQYF
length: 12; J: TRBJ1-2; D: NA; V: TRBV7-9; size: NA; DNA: TGTGCCAGCAGCTTAGGGGAGGGCGGCTACACCTTC; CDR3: CASSLGEGGYTF
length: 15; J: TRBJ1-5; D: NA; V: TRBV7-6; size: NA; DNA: TGTGCCAGCAGCTTAGCTGCGGGAGGGGGTCAGCCCCAGCATTTT; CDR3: CASSLAAGGGQPQHF
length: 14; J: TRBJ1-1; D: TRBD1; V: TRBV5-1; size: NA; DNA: TGCGCCAGCAGCCAAGGGACAGGGGACACTGAAGCTTTCTTT; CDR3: CASSQGTGDTEAFF
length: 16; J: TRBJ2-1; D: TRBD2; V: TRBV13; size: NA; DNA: TGTGCCAGCAGCGCGAGACTAGCGGAGGCTTACAATGAGCAGTTCTTC; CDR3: CASSARLAEAYNEQFF
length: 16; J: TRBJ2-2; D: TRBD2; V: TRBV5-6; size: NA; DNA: TGTGCCAGCAGCTTAGGACTAGCGTCGAACACCGGGGAGCTGTTTTTT; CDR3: CASSLGLASNTGELFF
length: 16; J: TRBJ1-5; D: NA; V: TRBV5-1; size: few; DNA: TGCGCCAGCAGCTTGGGGCCTCCCCTTAGCAATCAGCCCCAGCATTTT; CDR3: CASSLGPPLSNQPQHF
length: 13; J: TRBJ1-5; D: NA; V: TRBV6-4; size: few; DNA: TGTGCCAGCAGTGAGGAAGAGAATCAGCCCCAGCATTTT; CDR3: CASSEEENQPQHF
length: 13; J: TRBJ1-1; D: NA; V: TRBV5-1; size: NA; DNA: TGCGCCAGCAGCTCCATTCCTGACACTGAAGCTTTCTTT; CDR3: CASSSIPDTEAFF